What follows are 4 T cell receptor beta chains derived from one specimen sequenced in a study of shared T cell receptors in the human thymus. Assay: immunoSEQ multiplex PCR; the TCRdb copy retains only in-frame clones and omits some. The sample shows about 380,000 clones, just under 95% of them seen only once. The sample taken for sequencing was thymocytes. The receptors shown here come from a human donor.

This clone was counted once. The V gene is TRBV4-2, the J gene TRBJ2-3, with unresolved D. The ends were cut back, 0 bases at V and 6 bases at J, with 13 bases in the middle. This CDR3 is 15 amino acids long. Germline CDR1 is LGHNA and CDR2 is YNFKEQ. The CDR3 coding sequence is TGTGCCAGCAGCCAAGATGGGTCCAGTGCGGATACGCAGTATTTT. It codes for CASSQDGSSADTQYF.

The chain carries TRBV29-1 and TRBJ1-2, with TRBD1 as a possible D gene (6 bases). The CDR3 extends over 18 amino acids. Germline V gives CDR1 SQVTM, CDR2 ANQGSEA. V lost 3 bases and J lost 4, with 27 bases in between. The CDR3 protein is CSVDGATRDKGSAYGYTF. The CDR3 DNA reads TGCAGCGTTGACGGGGCTACTAGGGACAAGGGCAGCGCCTATGGCTACACCTTC.

The sample holds one count of this clone. The chain links TRBV6-5 to TRBJ2-7, with a weak D call TRBD2 (5 bases). There are 15 residues in the CDR3. The V end lost 4 bases, the J end lost 3 bases, and 16 bases lay between the germline ends. CDR1 and CDR2 from the germline V gene are MNHEY and SVGAGI. The CDR3 bases are TGTGCCAGCAGTTGCGGGCGAAAAGCATACTACGAGCAGTACTTC. Translating it yields CASSCGRKAYYEQYF.

The chain uses TRBV13 and TRBJ2-7; 11 nucleotides align to TRBD2. V was pared by 5 bases and J by 9 bases, with 12 bases of the junction left unmatched. The CDR3 spans 15 residues. Germline CDR1 PRHDT, CDR2 FYEKMQ (reference sequence). The CDR3 DNA reads as TGTGCCAGCAGCCCGCCGGGACTAGCGGTCCGGGTGCAGTACTTC. Translation: CASSPPGLAVRVQYF.